This T cell receptor (beta chain) was sequenced in a study of shared clonotypes between healthy human individuals. Study findings and constraints: Read depth was anticipated to influence clonotype sharing among donors. Non-shared clonotypes displayed generation probabilities falling below those of clonotypes present in all four donors.

The test was conducted at deep level. Profiled with immunoSEQ multiplex PCR; TCRdb holds only in-frame clones, not every one. The table lists roughly 2.2 million clones, 85% to 95% of them singletons, with 0.39% in the top ten. CDR1 MDHEN and CDR2 SYDVKM come from the germline V gene. This CDR3 has 17 amino acids. The V and J ends lost 5 bases and 4 bases respectively, with 21 bases between them. Regarding this clone: The antigen remains unidentified.

The clonotype was recovered from a man aged 18-30 years in good health. Some clones in this sample may be carry-over from other donors' samples. This rearrangement joins TRBV28 to TRBJ1-3; possibly TRBD1 for D (6 bases). The sequencing sample was made of naive CD4+ T cells from PBMCs. As for subset: CD45RA+ positively selected. The CDR3 DNA follows: TGTGCCAGCAGTCTTAAATTGACCAGGGGTAGGGGAAACACCATATATTTT. Translating it yields CASSLKLTRGRGNTIYF.